The 15 T cell receptor beta chains given below trace back to one sample, sequenced in a study of identical twins. TCRdb reprocessed the 5' RACE reads with MiXCR, giving one entry per CDR3 protein. The data hold over 200,000 distinct CDR3 sequences, with 6.5% observed a single time. The same specimen was also included in a second study, on T cells expressing NK-cell markers.

Sample: CD8+ T cells sorted from blood. The receptors come from a woman aged 18-29 years in good health.

The chain combines TRBV5-1 with TRBJ2-3, with 9 positions matching TRBD1. The germline CDR1 and CDR2 sequences are SGHRS and YFSETQ. CDR3 size: 15 residues. The trim removed 2 bases at V and 0 bases at J, leaving 1 base unmatched. CDR3 protein: CASSLQGASTDTQYF. The CDR3 DNA reads as TGCGCCAGCAGCTTACAGGGGGCCAGCACAGATACGCAGTATTTT.

A few counts support this clonotype. V is TRBV6-1 and J is TRBJ1-5; no clear D. Between the trimmed V and J ends, which lost 6 bases and 0 bases, there was a span of 9 bases. Germline V gene sequence: CDR1 MNHNS, CDR2 SASEGT. CDR3 size: 14 residues. The CDR3 DNA reads as TGTGCCAGCAGGGTTGGGAATAGCAATCAGCCCCAGCATTTT. Translation gives CASRVGNSNQPQHF.

This clonotype was seen repeatedly, ten times or more. CDR3 amino acids: CSLPLPGSGELFF. CDR3 nucleotide sequence: TGCAGCCTACCCCTCCCGGGCTCCGGGGAGCTGTTTTTT. The chain combines TRBV29-1 with TRBJ2-2; D not certain. Trimming removed 8 bases from V and 6 bases from J, with 16 bases in between. CDR1 SQVTM and CDR2 ANQGSEA come from the germline V gene. The CDR3 sequence is 13 residues long.

The chain has TRBV3-1 and TRBJ2-5; D may be TRBD1 (5 bases). The germline V gene encodes CDR1 LGHDT and CDR2 YNNKEL (reference sequence). CDR3 length: 15 amino acids. The V end lost 1 base, the J end lost 4 bases, and 13 bases lay between the germline ends. The CDR3 coding sequence is TGTGCCAGCAGCCAAGTGAAGGGGATTATAGAGACCCAGTACTTC. It translates to CASSQVKGIIETQYF.

This clonotype was detected only a few times. V usage is TRBV9 and J usage is TRBJ2-3; 9 bases align to TRBD1. This CDR3 is 17 amino acids long. Germline CDR1 SGDLS, CDR2 YYNGEE. V lost 4 bases, J lost 2 bases, and 11 bases stayed unmatched. CDR3 loop: CASSPQPQGANTDTQYF. The CDR3 DNA follows: TGTGCCAGCAGCCCCCAACCACAGGGGGCGAACACAGATACGCAGTATTTT.

The rearrangement uses TRBV21-1 and TRBJ2-3. TRBV21-1 is a documented pseudogene. The CDR3 is made up of 10 amino acids. CDR3 in amino acids: CASKVATQYF. As DNA, the CDR3 is TGTGCCAGCAAGGTCGCCACGCAGTATTTT.

J is TRBJ1-1 and V is TRBV5-5, with D possibly TRBD1 on 5 matching bases. The germline V and J ends were trimmed by 1 base and 11 bases, with 9 bases remaining between them. The CDR3 contains 11 residues. Per germline, CDR1 SGHKS and CDR2 YYEKEE (reference sequence). The CDR3 sequence: CASSLQGLAFF. CDR3 coding DNA: TGTGCCAGCAGCTTGCAGGGACTCGCTTTCTTT. Together with reference TRBV5-5 and TRBJ1-1, the CDR3 gives the full variable domain: DAGVTQSPTHLIKTRGQQVTLRCSPISGHKSVSWYQQVLGQGPQFIFQYYEKEERGRGNFPDRFSARQFPNYSSELNVNALLLGDSALYLCASSLQGLAFFGQGTRLTVV.

This clonotype was counted a few times. The chain links TRBV30 to TRBJ2-1, with D maybe TRBD2 (6 bases). CDR1 and CDR2 from the germline V gene are GTSNPN and SVGIG (reference sequence). The CDR3 consists of 12 residues. V lost 5 bases to trimming and J lost 4 bases, with 9 bases between them. The CDR3 region is CAWAGSYNEQFF. CDR3 nucleotides: TGTGCCTGGGCGGGAAGTTACAATGAGCAGTTCTTC.

This clonotype was detected a few times. The gene calls are TRBV9 and TRBJ2-2; 7 positions agree with TRBD1. The germline CDR1 and CDR2 sequences are SGDLS and YYNGEE. V lost 4 bases, J lost 1 base, and 13 bases stayed unmatched. CDR3 size: 18 residues. The CDR3 DNA follows: TGTGCCAGCAGCACAAGGACAGGCTGGGCCCTGAACACCGGGGAGCTGTTTTTT. Translation gives CASSTRTGWALNTGELFF. Full variable domain (missing parts from reference TRBV9 and TRBJ2-2): DSGVTQTPKHLITATGQRVTLRCSPRSGDLSVYWYQQSLDQGLQFLIQYYNGEERAKGNILERFSAQQFPDLHSELNLSSLELGDSALYFCASSTRTGWALNTGELFFGEGSRLTVL.

This clonotype was picked up many times. The genes are TRBV7-3 and TRBJ2-1; no clear D gene. CDR3 length: 13 amino acids. V was clipped by 3 bases and J by 1 base, with 4 bases between them. Germline V lookup: CDR1 SGHTA, CDR2 FQGTGA. CDR3 bases: TGTGCCAGCAGCTTCGAGTCCTACAATGAGCAGTTCTTC. This sequence encodes CASSFESYNEQFF.

The rearrangement uses TRBV4-3 and TRBJ2-3; TRBD2 matches at 7 bases. Germline V gene sequence: CDR1 LGHNA, CDR2 YSLEER. The CDR3 loop spans 15 amino acids. V shed 4 bases, J shed 4 bases, and the junction held 8 bases outside the gene matches. The CDR3 DNA reads TGCGCCAGCAGCCCTTACGGACTAGTACCAGATACGCAGTATTTT. It translates to CASSPYGLVPDTQYF.

The chain couples TRBV20-1 to TRBJ2-1, with D tentatively TRBD2 (6 bases). Germline V gives CDR1 DFQATT, CDR2 SNEGSKA (reference sequence). The CDR3 consists of 12 residues. Trimming stripped 3 bases from V and 7 bases from J, with 10 bases between. The CDR3 spells CSARAGINEQFF. The DNA of the CDR3 is TGCAGTGCTAGGGCGGGGATTAATGAGCAGTTCTTC.

This clonotype was found a few times. V is TRBV27 and J is TRBJ1-2; D is ambiguous. Germline CDR1 reads MNHEY; CDR2 reads SMNVEV (reference sequence). This CDR3 contains 13 residues. Trimming shortened V by 6 bases and J by 8 bases, and 16 bases separated the two germline ends. CDR3 DNA sequence: TGTGCCAGCAGCCCAGGTCGGGGAACGGGCTACACCTTC. Residues: CASSPGRGTGYTF.

This chain connects TRBV7-9 to TRBJ2-1; the match to TRBD2 covers 12 bases. V shed 7 bases, J shed 8 bases, and the junction held 3 bases outside the gene matches. Germline V CDR1 and CDR2: SEHNR, FQNEAQ (reference sequence). The CDR3 covers 13 residues. Here the CDR3 reads CASKTSGSDEQFF. The CDR3 DNA follows: TGTGCCAGCAAGACTAGCGGGAGCGATGAGCAGTTCTTC.

This clonotype turned up a few times. The V call is TRBV12-3 or TRBV12-4, the J call TRBJ1-2; TRBD1 might be the D (6 bases). There are 13 residues in the CDR3. V lost 8 bases to trimming and J lost 7 bases, with 17 bases between them. CDR3 bases: TGTGCCAGCGATCTCGGGGGCGTGGGTGGCTACACCTTC. Protein: CASDLGGVGGYTF.